This T cell receptor (beta chain) was documented in a study of cytomegalovirus exposure and HLA in healthy donors. With regard to this clone: Relative to the germline gene, one junction end is altered; a read error may explain this.

Researchers ran the PCR with 60 Vbeta and 13 Jbeta primers. The method was immunoSEQ multiplex PCR; TCRdb's version includes in-frame clones alone and lacks a portion of them. The table has some 150,000 clones, roughly 73% seen once. This CDR3 has 14 residues. The germline V gene has CDR1 SEHNR and CDR2 FQNEAQ (reference sequence). The clonotype originates from a female donor in good health and CMV-seronegative. This chain joins TRBV7-9 and TRBJ2-7; 8 bases agree with TRBD1. Sequenced sample: PBMCs. The CDR3 DNA reads TGTTCCAGCAGCTTGGGACAGGCTTCCTACGAGCAGTACTTC. Protein product: CSSSLGQASYEQYF.